The 23 T cell receptor beta chains below all came from one sample that was sequenced in a study of beta chain features in type 1 diabetes. The investigators reverse transcribed all of the isolated RNA, so they sequenced expressed TCRB transcripts. The table came from immunoSEQ multiplex PCR; TCRdb's copy has only in-frame clones and leaves some out. Counted here are under 350,000 clones, 7.5% to 9.5% occurring once; the ten biggest clones make up under 1.3%. Sequenced: central memory CD4+ T cells from blood. The receptor source for this set is a woman between 18 and 30 years old in good health.

This clone has just a few counts. The chain uses TRBV6-6 and TRBJ2-7; no clear D gene. Trimming cost V 0 bases and J 5 bases, with 2 bases left between them. The CDR3 runs 11 residues. Germline V CDR1 and CDR2: MNHNY, SVGAGI (reference sequence). The DNA of the CDR3 is TGTGCCAGCAGTTACTCTAACGAGCAGTACTTC. Its translation is CASSYSNEQYF.

This clone has only a few counts. The chain has TRBV28 and TRBJ1-1; D not certain. Trimming cost V 6 bases and J 0 bases, with 2 bases left between them. CDR3 length: 11 amino acids. Looked up from germline, CDR1 is MDHEN and CDR2 is SYDVKM. CDR3 sequence reads: CASRMNTEAFF. DNA for the CDR3: TGTGCCAGCAGAATGAACACTGAAGCTTTCTTT.

CDR3 coding DNA: TGTGCCAGCAGCCTCCGAACCGGGACAGGGAACTCTGGGGCCAACGTCCTGACTTTC. It translates to CASSLRTGTGNSGANVLTF. The rearrangement links TRBV4-2 to TRBJ2-6; 9 bases are a match to TRBD1. V was pared by 4 bases and J by 0 bases, with 10 bases of the junction left unmatched. CDR1 and CDR2 from the germline V gene are LGHNA and YNFKEQ. The CDR3 consists of 19 residues.

This clone was observed many times. This rearrangement joins TRBV7-7 to TRBJ2-2; 7 positions match TRBD1. The V and J ends lost 4 bases and 5 bases, in that order; junction bases with no gene match: 7. The CDR3 contains 15 residues. CDR1 SSHAT and CDR2 FNYEAQ come from the germline V gene (reference sequence). In nucleotides, the CDR3 is TGTGCCAGCAGCTCACAGACAGGGCCTACCGGGGAGCTGTTTTTT. The encoded protein is CASSSQTGPTGELFF.

The V gene is TRBV27, the J gene TRBJ2-6; D is uncertain. The V and J ends lost 6 bases and 0 bases respectively, with 12 bases between them. Per the germline V gene, CDR1 is MNHEY and CDR2 is SMNVEV (reference sequence). This CDR3 is 16 amino acids long. The CDR3 DNA sequence: TGTGCCAGCAGCGCGACATTTCCCTCTGGGGCCAACGTCCTGACTTTC. Protein: CASSATFPSGANVLTF.

There are a few counts of this clone. The chain couples TRBV11-2 to TRBJ1-1; maybe TRBD1 (5 bases). This CDR3 comprises 13 residues. Germline V lookup: CDR1 SGHAT, CDR2 FQNNGV. V lost 6 bases and J 1 base, leaving 9 bases between the germline ends. CDR3 residues: CASRTGTNTEAFF. In DNA form, the CDR3 reads TGTGCCAGCAGGACCGGGACGAACACTGAAGCTTTCTTT.

This clone was observed a few times. This chain uses TRBV7-2 with TRBJ2-7, with a tentative D call TRBD1 (5 bases). CDR3 length: 13 residues. The V end was cut by 5 bases, the J end by 4 bases, with 12 bases between. Germline values: CDR1 SGHTA, CDR2 FQGNSA. The CDR3: CASSPLDRYEQYV. The CDR3 DNA is TGTGCCAGCAGCCCCCTTGACAGATACGAGCAGTACGTC.

The chain joins TRBV29-1 to TRBJ2-1, with TRBD2 matching over 7 bases. Germline trimming cut 4 bases from V and 11 bases from J; bases unmatched to any gene: 5. This CDR3 contains 11 residues. Germline V gene data show CDR1 as SQVTM and CDR2 as ANQGSEA. CDR3 nucleotides: TGCAGCGTTGGGGAGGGGCGAAAGCAGTTCTTC. This gives the protein CSVGEGRKQFF.

The rearrangement links TRBV7-2 to TRBJ1-1; D is unclear. Germline V gene sequence: CDR1 SGHTA, CDR2 FQGNSA. This CDR3 has 14 residues. V was cut by 5 bases and J by 2 bases, with 12 bases left in between. CDR3 nucleotide sequence: TGTGCCAGCAGCGGAAACAGAGCCAACACTGAAGCTTTCTTT. Translating gives CASSGNRANTEAFF.

The V call is TRBV5-1, the J call TRBJ1-4; D is unclear. This CDR3 comprises 17 residues. Germline V lookup: CDR1 SGHRS, CDR2 YFSETQ. The V end was cut by 3 bases, the J end by 0 bases, with 15 bases between. The CDR3 bases are TGCGCCAGCAGCTCCGGCGTTGGGAGGGCAACTAATGAAAAACTGTTTTTT. Protein product: CASSSGVGRATNEKLFF.

This clone has a count of ten or more. The sample carries other DNA sequences with the same CDR3. DNA for the CDR3: TGTGCCAGCAGTTGGGGAGAGACCCAGTACTTC. Translated, it gives CASSWGETQYF. V gene TRBV28 combines with J gene TRBJ2-5; D is ambiguous. CDR3 size: 11 residues. The germline V gene has CDR1 MDHEN and CDR2 SYDVKM. V lost 4 bases, J lost 4 bases, and 4 bases lay in between.

The chain uses TRBV7-2 and TRBJ2-5; TRBD2 aligns across 10 bases. The CDR3 runs to 14 residues. The ends lost 5 bases at V and 6 bases at J; junction bases unmatched: 6. Germline V CDR1 and CDR2: SGHTA, FQGNSA. In DNA, the CDR3 is TGTGCCAGCAGCCGAGCGGGGGGGCAGCAGACCCAGTACTTC. Protein sequence: CASSRAGGQQTQYF.

This clone was detected ten times or more. V gene TRBV15 combines with J gene TRBJ2-1, with no clear D. Germline V gene sequence: CDR1 LNHNV, CDR2 YYDKDF (reference sequence). With 5 bases removed from V and 4 bases from J, the gap between germline ends came to 9 bases. The CDR3 is made up of 13 amino acids. CDR3 sequence reads: CATSARAYNEQFF. The CDR3 DNA reads TGTGCCACCAGCGCCCGGGCTTACAATGAGCAGTTCTTC.

This clone was detected only a few times. The V call is TRBV4-3, the J call TRBJ2-6; tentatively, D is TRBD1 (6 bases). This CDR3 is built from 18 residues. Between the trimmed V and J ends, which lost 1 base and 0 bases, there was a span of 13 bases. CDR1 LGHNA and CDR2 YSLEER come from the germline V gene. The CDR3 sequence: CASSQALTGISGANVLTF. The CDR3 DNA reads as TGCGCCAGCAGCCAAGCGTTGACAGGTATCTCTGGGGCCAACGTCCTGACTTTC.

The sample holds a few counts of this clone. The chain is built from TRBV14 and TRBJ2-7; possible D gene TRBD2, 7 bases. This CDR3 is built from 15 residues. Germline V gene lookup returns CDR1 SGHDN and CDR2 FVKESK. V dropped 1 base and J dropped 0 bases, with 10 bases sitting between them. CDR3 sequence reads: CASSQGGGGSYEQYF. CDR3 nucleotides: TGTGCCAGCAGCCAAGGGGGGGGCGGCTCCTACGAGCAGTACTTC.

J is TRBJ2-1 and V is TRBV30, with D perhaps given as TRBD1 or TRBD2 (6 bases each). CDR1 is GTSNPN, CDR2 SVGIG, per germline (reference sequence). V lost 4 bases to trimming and J lost 2 bases, with 15 bases between them. The CDR3 loop spans 15 amino acids. CDR3 sequence (DNA): TGTGCCTGGACCCGGGGGCTGTGGGCCTACAATGAGCAGTTCTTC. Translation gives CAWTRGLWAYNEQFF.

The chain couples TRBV9 to TRBJ2-7; TRBD1 is a possible D gene (6 bases). This CDR3 is 14 amino acids long. Per germline, CDR1 SGDLS and CDR2 YYNGEE. V lost 4 bases to trimming and J lost 2 bases, with 13 bases between them. The CDR3 DNA sequence: TGTGCCAGCAGCCGCGGGCAGGGGACCTACGAGCAGTACTTC. This encodes CASSRGQGTYEQYF.

Many counts were recorded for this clone. The V call is TRBV9, the J call TRBJ2-1; D is uncertain. In germline, CDR1 is SGDLS, CDR2 YYNGEE. Trimming shortened V by 0 bases and J by 3 bases, and 13 bases separated the two germline ends. The CDR3 contains 16 residues. The CDR3 DNA follows: TGTGCCAGCAGCGTAGATGGCAGCGCTATCTACAATGAGCAGTTCTTC. Amino acids: CASSVDGSAIYNEQFF.

The gene calls are TRBV11-3 and TRBJ2-1, with D tentatively TRBD1 (6 bases). Germline CDR1 and CDR2: SGHNT and YENEEA. The CDR3 consists of 16 residues. With 1 base removed from V and 8 bases from J, the gap between germline ends came to 18 bases. The CDR3 sequence is CASSLGSRGVSDEQFF. As DNA, the CDR3 is TGTGCCAGCAGCTTAGGTAGCAGGGGAGTTTCCGATGAGCAGTTCTTC.

This clone was recorded a few times. The chain recombines TRBV9 with TRBJ2-1; 7 nucleotides align to TRBD2. The CDR3 has 16 amino acids. The V gene end was trimmed by 4 bases and the J gene end by 4 bases; junction bases not matched to a gene: 11. Germline loops: CDR1 SGDLS, CDR2 YYNGEE. CDR3 bases: TGTGCCAGCAGCACTACCGGGACTACCAATTACAATGAGCAGTTCTTC. Translating it yields CASSTTGTTNYNEQFF. The whole variable domain, remainder taken from reference TRBV9 and TRBJ2-1, is DSGVTQTPKHLITATGQRVTLRCSPRSGDLSVYWYQQSLDQGLQFLIQYYNGEERAKGNILERFSAQQFPDLHSELNLSSLELGDSALYFCASSTTGTTNYNEQFFGPGTRLTVL.

CDR3 sequence: CASSFSTGLDYGYTF. CDR3 DNA: TGTGCCAGCAGCTTCTCGACAGGGTTGGACTATGGCTACACCTTC. The chain has TRBV7-2 and TRBJ1-2; the match to TRBD1 covers 7 bases. The trim removed 3 bases at V and 3 bases at J, leaving 7 bases unmatched. CDR3 length equals 15 residues. Germline assignment: CDR1 SGHTA and CDR2 FQGNSA.

This clone was picked up a small number of times. The genes are TRBV30 and TRBJ1-2; 10 positions agree with TRBD1. Unmatched junction bases numbered 11, after V lost 3 bases and J lost 7 bases. There are 15 residues in the CDR3. Per germline, CDR1 GTSNPN and CDR2 SVGIG (reference sequence). The CDR3 DNA sequence: TGTGCCTGGAGCCAACCGGGACAGGGGATCCGTGGCTACACCTTC. Encoded protein: CAWSQPGQGIRGYTF. Full variable domain (rest looked up from reference TRBV30 and TRBJ1-2): SQTIHQWPATLVQPVGSPLSLECTVEGTSNPNLYWYRQAAGRGLQLLFYSVGIGQISSEVPQNLSASRPQDRQFILSSKKLLLSDSGFYLCAWSQPGQGIRGYTFGSGTRLTVV.

The rearrangement links TRBV6-6 to TRBJ1-2; possible D gene TRBD1, 5 bases. V was pared by 10 bases and J by 0 bases, with 15 bases between. Germline V CDR1 and CDR2: MNHNY, SVGAGI (reference sequence). This CDR3 is 14 amino acids long. The CDR3 DNA reads TGTGCCATCAGCTCCAGGGAAGCTAACTATGGCTACACCTTC. Translated: CAISSREANYGYTF.